The clone carrying this TCR beta chain was seen a handful of times. The CDR3 has 13 residues. Germline-derived CDR1 and CDR2 are MNHEY and SMNVEV (reference sequence). V was clipped by 8 bases and J by 0 bases, with 7 bases between them. This sample was taken from a study of cytomegalovirus exposure and HLA in healthy donors. Amplification used 60 Vbeta primers and 13 Jbeta primers. The repertoire was sequenced with immunoSEQ multiplex PCR; TCRdb's copy has only in-frame clones and lacks some. This sample carries roughly 170,000 clones, just under 80% of them seen once, and the ten largest clones take under 1.5%.

This clonotype originated in a young man in good health and CMV-seronegative. The chain uses TRBV27 and TRBJ1-4; D is ambiguous. The sequenced material came from PBMCs. In nucleotides, the CDR3 is TGTGCCAGCCGGGGTGCAACTAATGAAAAACTGTTTTTT. It translates to CASRGATNEKLFF.